Below, one TCR beta chain is given with its context. Its antigen is not known. The sample comes from a study of blood T cells in healthy people across ages. Study-level results: TCR beta diversity, measured per million T cells, fell in a roughly linear way with age. A conclusive naive versus antigen-experienced comparison was prevented by the unsorted PBMCs. Investigators treated diversity estimates from one million T cells as underestimates.

PCR was performed a second time for roughly 7 to 11 cycles using a sample-barcoded 5' primer and a J-beta primer mix. From the 5' RACE reads, TCRdb called clonotypes with MiXCR, one entry per CDR3 protein. The table lists hundreds of thousands of distinct CDR3 sequences, 25% of them singletons. This CDR3 has 14 amino acids. In germline, CDR1 is LGHDT, CDR2 YNNKEL (reference sequence). This sample also belongs to another study, concerning T cells of mothers and their children. From that paper: Related and unrelated pairs show similar shaping of TCR recombination output by thymic selection.

This TCR derives from a boy between 5 and 17 years old in good health. Sequencing was done on a sample of blood. This sequence joins TRBV3-1 and TRBJ2-1; a weak D match, TRBD2 (6 bases). The end of the DNA is better explained by TRBJ2-7, so the J call may be wrong. This chain's CDR3 is CASSQDSSAYEQYF. In nucleotides, the CDR3 is TGTGCCAGCAGCCAAGATTCTAGCGCCTACGAGCAGTACTTC.